Each of the 7 T cell receptor beta chains below was sequenced from the same sample in a study of long-term antiretroviral therapy in people with HIV. A v3.0 immunoSEQ assay was performed at survey level. Measured with immunoSEQ multiplex PCR; TCRdb has only the in-frame clones, and not every one. This repertoire shows tens of thousands of clones, about 79% found once; its top ten account for roughly 2.4%. The material sequenced was unsorted PBMCs, taken 3 years after starting antiretroviral therapy. The receptor source for this set is a man between 50 and 59 years old with HIV.

V is TRBV10-3 and J is TRBJ2-2, with unresolved D. Germline CDR1 and CDR2: ENHRY and SYGVKD. The CDR3 is 16 residues long. The ends were cut back, 4 bases at V and 2 bases at J, with 14 bases in the middle. The CDR3 coding sequence is TGTGCCATCAGTGGTCTATCCCACATCAACACCGGGGAGCTGTTTTTT. Translation: CAISGLSHINTGELFF.

The chain employs TRBV5-1 and TRBJ2-7; D might be TRBD1 (6 bases). The V gene lost 5 bases and the J gene lost 2 bases, with 11 bases spanning the gap. The germline V gene encodes CDR1 SGHRS and CDR2 YFSETQ. This CDR3 is built from 13 residues. The CDR3 region is CASRLDSTYEQYF. For the CDR3, the DNA is TGCGCCAGCAGACTGGACAGCACCTACGAGCAGTACTTC.

The CDR3 here is CASSLVQGIGELFF. The DNA for the CDR3 is TGTGCCAGCAGCTTAGTACAGGGGATCGGGGAGCTGTTTTTT. The gene calls are TRBV7-2 and TRBJ2-2; 7 bases fit TRBD1. Looked up from germline, CDR1 is SGHTA and CDR2 is FQGNSA. V gave up 1 base and J gave up 7 bases; unmatched junction bases: 3. The CDR3 is made up of 14 amino acids.

The CDR3 is CASMQRTFSYEQYF. The CDR3 bases are TGTGCCAGCATGCAGCGGACATTCTCCTACGAGCAGTACTTC. The genes are TRBV28 and TRBJ2-7; either TRBD1 or TRBD2 may fit D (5 bases each). This CDR3 is built from 14 residues. Trimming cost V 7 bases and J 0 bases, with 13 bases left between them. The germline V gene encodes CDR1 MDHEN and CDR2 SYDVKM.

This rearrangement joins TRBV2 to TRBJ2-1, with a weak D call TRBD2 (6 bases). Trimming removed 1 base at V and 5 bases at J, with 12 bases between. Germline assignment: CDR1 SNHLY and CDR2 FYNNEI. This CDR3 is built from 15 residues. The CDR3 DNA reads TGTGCCAGCAGTGAAGAGGGACTGAGTAACAATGAGCAGTTCTTC. Protein: CASSEEGLSNNEQFF.

CDR3 nucleotides: TGTGCCAGCAGTTACCTAGGGGGAACCGACAATGAGCAGTTCTTC. Its protein is CASSYLGGTDNEQFF. The rearrangement links TRBV6-5 to TRBJ2-1; a weak D match, TRBD1 (6 bases). Germline assignment: CDR1 MNHEY and CDR2 SVGAGI. V was trimmed by 2 bases and J by 5 bases, leaving 13 bases between them. CDR3 length: 15 residues.

This chain joins TRBV5-1 and TRBJ2-7; D remains ambiguous. Per germline, CDR1 SGHRS and CDR2 YFSETQ. The CDR3 is 11 residues long. Trimming removed 2 bases from V and 4 bases from J, with 4 bases in between. The CDR3 region has the DNA TGCGCCAGCAGCTTTGGGTACGAGCAGTACTTC. Its translation is CASSFGYEQYF.